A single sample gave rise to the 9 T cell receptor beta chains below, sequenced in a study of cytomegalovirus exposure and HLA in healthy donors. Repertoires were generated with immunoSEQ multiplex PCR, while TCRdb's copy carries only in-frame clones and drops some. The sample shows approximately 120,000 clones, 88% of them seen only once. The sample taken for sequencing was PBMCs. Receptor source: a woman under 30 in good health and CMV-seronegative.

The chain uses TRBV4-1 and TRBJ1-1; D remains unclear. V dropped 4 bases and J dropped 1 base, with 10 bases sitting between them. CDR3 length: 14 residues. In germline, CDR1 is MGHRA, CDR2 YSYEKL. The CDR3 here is CASSPAAGNTEAFF. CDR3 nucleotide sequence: TGCGCCAGCAGCCCAGCTGCGGGGAACACTGAAGCTTTCTTT.

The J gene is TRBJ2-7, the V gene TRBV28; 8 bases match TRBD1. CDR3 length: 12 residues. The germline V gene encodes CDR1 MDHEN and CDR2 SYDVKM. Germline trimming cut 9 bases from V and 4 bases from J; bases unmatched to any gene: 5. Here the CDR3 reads CARGQGLYEQYF. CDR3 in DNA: TGTGCCAGAGGACAGGGACTGTACGAGCAGTACTTC.

The CDR3 loop reads CASSGLSGGRYEQYF. CDR3 bases: TGTGCCAGCAGCGGCCTTAGCGGGGGCCGCTACGAGCAGTACTTC. V gene TRBV7-9 combines with J gene TRBJ2-7; 9 bases match TRBD2. Germline lookup yields CDR1 SEHNR and CDR2 FQNEAQ (reference sequence). V shed 5 bases, J shed 3 bases, and the junction held 8 bases outside the gene matches. The CDR3 spans 15 residues.

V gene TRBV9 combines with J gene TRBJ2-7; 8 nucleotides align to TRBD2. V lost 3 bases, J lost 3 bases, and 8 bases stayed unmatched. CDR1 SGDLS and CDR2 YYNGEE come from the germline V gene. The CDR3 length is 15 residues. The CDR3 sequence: CASSAGLEDGYEQYF. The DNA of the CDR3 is TGTGCCAGCAGCGCGGGACTAGAAGACGGCTACGAGCAGTACTTC.

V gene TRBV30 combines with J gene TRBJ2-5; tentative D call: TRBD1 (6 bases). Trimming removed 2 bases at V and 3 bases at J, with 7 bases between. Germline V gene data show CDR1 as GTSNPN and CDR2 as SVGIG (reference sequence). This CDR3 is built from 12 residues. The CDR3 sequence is CAWSSGEETQYF. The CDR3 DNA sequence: TGTGCCTGGAGTTCAGGGGAAGAGACCCAGTACTTC.

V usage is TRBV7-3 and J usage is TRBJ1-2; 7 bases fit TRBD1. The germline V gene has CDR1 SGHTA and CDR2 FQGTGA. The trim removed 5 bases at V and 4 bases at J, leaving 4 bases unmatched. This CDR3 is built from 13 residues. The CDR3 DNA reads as TGTGCCAGCAGCGCCGGGGACAGCTATGGCTACACCTTC. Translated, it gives CASSAGDSYGYTF.

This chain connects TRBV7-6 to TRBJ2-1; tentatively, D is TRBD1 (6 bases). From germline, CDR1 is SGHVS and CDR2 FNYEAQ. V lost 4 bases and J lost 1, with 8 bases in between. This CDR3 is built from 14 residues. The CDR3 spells CASSSDRSYNEQFF. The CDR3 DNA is TGTGCCAGCAGCTCGGACAGATCCTACAATGAGCAGTTCTTC.

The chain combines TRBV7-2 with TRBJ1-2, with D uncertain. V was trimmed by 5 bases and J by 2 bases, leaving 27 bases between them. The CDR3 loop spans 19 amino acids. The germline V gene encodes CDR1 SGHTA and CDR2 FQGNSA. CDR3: CASSRPATTQLKLNYGYTF. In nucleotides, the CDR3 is TGTGCCAGCAGCCGTCCGGCGACGACCCAGCTAAAACTAAACTATGGCTACACCTTC.

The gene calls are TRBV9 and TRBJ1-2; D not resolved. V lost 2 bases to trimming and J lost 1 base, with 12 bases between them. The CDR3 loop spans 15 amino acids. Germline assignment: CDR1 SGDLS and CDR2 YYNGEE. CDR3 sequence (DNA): TGTGCCAGCAGCGTGGGCCTGCCACTTAACTATGGCTACACCTTC. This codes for CASSVGLPLNYGYTF.